The 16 T cell receptor beta chains in this list originate from one sample, sequenced in a study of cytomegalovirus exposure and HLA in healthy donors. The PCR ran on 60 Vbeta and 13 Jbeta primers. Produced via immunoSEQ multiplex PCR; TCRdb's table is partial and in-frame only. This sample yields about 130,000 clones, of which approximately 75% are seen a single time; over 2.5% belongs to the top ten. The sequencing sample was made of PBMCs. The source is a woman in her 50s in good health and CMV-seronegative.

The chain carries TRBV27 and TRBJ1-5; D possibly corresponds to TRBD1 (6 bases). Trimming pared 6 bases from V and 3 bases from J, leaving 12 bases between. The CDR3 has 14 amino acids. The V gene's germline CDR1 is MNHEY and CDR2 SMNVEV (reference sequence). CDR3 loop: CASSHGQYNQPQHF. The CDR3 nucleotides are TGTGCCAGCAGCCACGGACAGTACAATCAGCCCCAGCATTTT.

The gene calls are TRBV23-1 and TRBJ1-3; 8 positions agree with TRBD1. TRBV23-1 is reported as an ORF; its role is uncertain. Trimming cost V 4 bases and J 0 bases; bases outside gene matches: 8. The CDR3 has 17 amino acids. Here the CDR3 DNA reads TGCGCCAGCAGTCCCGTACAGGGGGGATCCTCTGGAAACACCATATATTTT. The encoded protein is CASSPVQGGSSGNTIYF.

The chain couples TRBV9 to TRBJ2-1; 15 nucleotides agree with TRBD2. The CDR3 consists of 18 residues. After removal of 0 bases from V and 2 bases from J, the junction contained 3 bases not matched to a gene. Per germline, CDR1 SGDLS and CDR2 YYNGEE. CDR3 nucleotides: TGTGCCAGCAGCGTAGGGGGACTAGCGGGAGGTCCCTACAATGAGCAGTTCTTC. Its protein product is CASSVGGLAGGPYNEQFF.

This clone was picked up one time. The V gene is TRBV6-4, the J gene TRBJ2-7, with no clear D. Germline lookup yields CDR1 MRHNA and CDR2 SNTAGT. The CDR3 extends over 17 amino acids. V was cut by 2 bases and J by 0 bases, with 17 bases left in between. In DNA, the CDR3 is TGTGCCAGCAGTGACCTTCCCCGACACTCGTACTCCTACGAGCAGTACTTC. Protein: CASSDLPRHSYSYEQYF.

A single count supports this clone. The V gene is TRBV7-3, the J gene TRBJ2-1; the match to TRBD2 covers 15 bases. Germline trimming cut 4 bases from V and 9 bases from J; bases unmatched to any gene: 7. The CDR3 totals 16 residues. Per germline, CDR1 SGHTA and CDR2 FQGTGA. The CDR3, as DNA: TGTGCCAGCAGCTCCCGGACTAGCGGGAGGGAGAGTGAGCAGTTCTTC. It translates to CASSSRTSGRESEQFF.

This chain uses TRBV18 with TRBJ2-1; 13 nucleotides match TRBD2. Germline V lookup: CDR1 KGHSH, CDR2 LQKENI. The CDR3 extends over 15 amino acids. J was trimmed by 6 bases and V by 6 bases; bases with no gene match: 5. In DNA, the CDR3 is TGTGCCAGCTCCCCGGGACTAGCGGGAACCAATGAGCAGTTCTTC. Translated, it gives CASSPGLAGTNEQFF.

J is TRBJ2-7 and V is TRBV6-1; the match to TRBD2 covers 7 bases. Trimming took 4 bases from V and 2 from J; bases not matched to a gene: 14. Germline V gene sequence: CDR1 MNHNS, CDR2 SASEGT. This CDR3 has 17 residues. The CDR3 nucleotides are TGTGCCAGCAGTGCGGAGGGACTACTCACCTTGACCTACGAGCAGTACTTC. Protein product: CASSAEGLLTLTYEQYF.

J is TRBJ2-2 and V is TRBV2, with TRBD2 identical over 15 bases. The CDR3 spans 19 residues. Germline loops: CDR1 SNHLY, CDR2 FYNNEI. The J segment lost 6 bases and the V segment lost 5 bases, leaving 13 bases of the junction unmatched. The CDR3 spells CASSLTGTSGRRGSGELFF. Here the CDR3 DNA reads TGTGCCAGCAGTCTCACCGGGACTAGCGGGAGGAGGGGATCCGGGGAGCTGTTTTTT.

The chain carries TRBV13 and TRBJ2-7, with D maybe TRBD1 (6 bases). The germline V gene has CDR1 PRHDT and CDR2 FYEKMQ (reference sequence). The CDR3 runs to 12 residues. Trimming stripped 5 bases from V and 3 bases from J, with 8 bases between. The chain's CDR3 is CASSQGFYEQYF. The CDR3 DNA follows: TGTGCCAGCAGCCAGGGGTTCTACGAGCAGTACTTC.

The chain combines TRBV6-1 with TRBJ2-2; 8 positions match TRBD2. This CDR3 is 15 amino acids long. The germline gives CDR1 MNHNS, CDR2 SASEGT. With V trimmed by 7 bases and J by 4 bases, 8 bases remained unmatched. In nucleotides, the CDR3 is TGTGCCAGCACCCTCACGGGGGGGGCCACCGGGGAGCTGTTTTTT. Protein sequence: CASTLTGGATGELFF.

This chain uses TRBV2 with TRBJ2-7; TRBD1 matches 8 bases. CDR3 length equals 13 residues. Unmatched junction bases numbered 5, after V lost 6 bases and J lost 4 bases. CDR1 SNHLY and CDR2 FYNNEI come from the germline V gene. This CDR3 reads CASRKQGVYEQYF. CDR3 DNA: TGTGCCAGCAGGAAACAGGGGGTATACGAGCAGTACTTC.

The chain uses TRBV19 and TRBJ1-1; D gene ambiguous. Between the trimmed V and J ends, which lost 4 bases and 1 base, there was a span of 7 bases. The CDR3 totals 13 residues. Germline CDR1 LNHDA, CDR2 SQIVND (reference sequence). The CDR3 reads CASSKQANTEAFF. The CDR3 bases are TGTGCCAGTAGTAAGCAGGCGAACACTGAAGCTTTCTTT.

This chain connects TRBV9 to TRBJ2-1; 8 bases map to TRBD2. V was clipped by 3 bases and J by 8 bases; unmatched bases: 7. The CDR3 extends over 14 amino acids. The germline gives CDR1 SGDLS, CDR2 YYNGEE. In DNA, the CDR3 is TGTGCCAGCAGCGACCACGGTAGCGGGGATGAGCAGTTCTTC. Amino acid sequence: CASSDHGSGDEQFF.

The chain recombines TRBV28 with TRBJ2-1; a possible D gene is TRBD2 (5 bases). This CDR3 has 16 amino acids. Between the trimmed V and J ends, which lost 3 bases and 0 bases, there was a span of 12 bases. The germline CDR1 and CDR2 sequences are MDHEN and SYDVKM. The CDR3 reads CASSLGGLSSYNEQFF. CDR3 bases: TGTGCCAGCAGTTTGGGCGGGCTAAGCTCCTACAATGAGCAGTTCTTC.

The V call is TRBV4-3, the J call TRBJ2-1; maybe TRBD2 (6 bases). The CDR3 contains 17 residues. The V end was cut by 0 bases, the J end by 4 bases, with 16 bases between. Per germline, CDR1 LGHNA and CDR2 YSLEER. The CDR3 region is CASSQDPDSGSYNEQFF. The DNA of the CDR3 is TGCGCCAGCAGCCAAGATCCTGATAGCGGAAGTTACAATGAGCAGTTCTTC.

This chain uses TRBV5-1 with TRBJ1-2; TRBD1 agrees at 7 bases. Germline CDR1 reads SGHRS; CDR2 reads YFSETQ. This CDR3 has 14 residues. Germline trimming cut 2 bases from V and 4 bases from J; bases unmatched to any gene: 5. CDR3 DNA: TGCGCCAGCAGCTTTACAGGGGAGAGCTATGGCTACACCTTC. Encoded protein: CASSFTGESYGYTF.